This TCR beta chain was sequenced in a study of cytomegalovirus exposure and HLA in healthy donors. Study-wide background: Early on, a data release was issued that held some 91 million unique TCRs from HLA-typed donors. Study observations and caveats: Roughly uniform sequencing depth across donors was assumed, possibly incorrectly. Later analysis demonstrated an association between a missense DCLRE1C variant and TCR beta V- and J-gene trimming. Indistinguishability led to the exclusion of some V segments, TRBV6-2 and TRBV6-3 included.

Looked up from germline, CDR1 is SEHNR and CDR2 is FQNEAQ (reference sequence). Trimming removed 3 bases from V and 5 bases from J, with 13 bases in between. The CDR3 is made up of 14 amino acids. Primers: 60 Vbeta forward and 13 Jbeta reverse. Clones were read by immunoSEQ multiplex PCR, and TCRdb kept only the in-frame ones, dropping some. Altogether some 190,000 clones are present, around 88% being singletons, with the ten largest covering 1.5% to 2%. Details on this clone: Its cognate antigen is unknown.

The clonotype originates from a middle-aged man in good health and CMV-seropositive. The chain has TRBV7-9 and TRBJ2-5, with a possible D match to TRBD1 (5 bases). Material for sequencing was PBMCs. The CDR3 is CASSFSQGLETQYF. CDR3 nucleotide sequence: TGTGCCAGCAGCTTTTCTCAGGGTCTGGAGACCCAGTACTTC.